The 3 T cell receptor beta chains in this list originate from one sample, sequenced in a study of CD8+ T cells in alopecia areata. Isolated RNA was reverse transcribed into cDNA used as the sequencing template. Clones were read by immunoSEQ multiplex PCR, and TCRdb kept only the in-frame ones, dropping some. Altogether 140,000 to 150,000 clones are present, 40% to 65% being singletons, with the ten largest covering roughly 0.92%. The sequences come from CD4+ T cells sorted from blood, collected at week 0. The receptors derive from a human donor with alopecia areata.

The chain is built from TRBV2 and TRBJ1-5; 10 bases are a match to TRBD1. This CDR3 has 15 amino acids. Germline assignment: CDR1 SNHLY and CDR2 FYNNEI. Germline trimming cut 6 bases from V and 5 bases from J; bases unmatched to any gene: 7. CDR3 DNA: TGTGCCAGCAGCGGGACAGGGGCTCCCTATCAGCCCCAGCATTTT. It yields the protein CASSGTGAPYQPQHF.

This clone was seen a few times. This chain connects TRBV29-1 to TRBJ1-1; possible D gene TRBD1, 5 bases. V gave up 7 bases and J gave up 4 bases, with 19 bases separating them. The CDR3 loop spans 14 amino acids. Per germline, CDR1 SQVTM and CDR2 ANQGSEA. DNA for the CDR3: TGCAGCGCATTTTTTGGGGGTTCGGCCACTGAAGCTTTCTTT. Translating gives CSAFFGGSATEAFF.

The chain combines TRBV28 with TRBJ2-7; the D gene is possibly TRBD2 (5 bases). This CDR3 has 12 residues. Per germline, CDR1 MDHEN and CDR2 SYDVKM. V was trimmed by 8 bases and J by 2 bases, leaving 10 bases between them. The CDR3 loop is CASGLGTYEQYF. CDR3 nucleotides: TGTGCCAGCGGACTGGGAACCTACGAGCAGTACTTC.